This TCR beta chain was sequenced during a study of PD-1 blockade in classical Hodgkin lymphoma. Overall study findings and caveats: TCR diversity rose significantly by C4D1 in CD4+ but not CD8+ cells. Whoever responded completely had baseline diversity much like that seen in newly diagnosed patients.

Each patient relapsed following autologous stem cell transplantation, and prior brentuximab vedotin exposure differed. Classifying best responses yielded complete response, partial response or progressive disease. The germline CDR1 and CDR2 sequences are MDHEN and SYDVKM. V was pared by 6 bases and J by 8 bases, with 11 bases of the junction left unmatched. The CDR3 loop spans 15 amino acids. TCRdb's copy holds only in-frame clones and misses some; the assay was immunoSEQ multiplex PCR. The sample lists fewer than 25,000 clones; more than 75% were seen once. On this clone: Antigen specificity is unknown.

This receptor was obtained from a human donor with classical Hodgkin lymphoma. Sequenced material: peripheral blood mononuclear cells (PBMCs), taken at baseline. This sequence joins TRBV28 and TRBJ2-1; 9 bases line up with TRBD1. The CDR3 spells CASRVRGTGFYEQFF. The CDR3 region has the DNA TGTGCCAGCAGGGTCCGGGGGACAGGGTTCTATGAGCAGTTCTTC.